The TCR beta chain under discussion was sequenced for a study of Ad26.COV2.S vaccination and SARS-CoV-2 variants. Study-level background: Doses of Ad26.COV2.S were injected into muscle once or twice, 56 days apart. Study-wide results and limits: For non-spike TCRs, breadth in vaccine recipients resembled that in placebo recipients.

Sequencing was performed with immunoSEQ multiplex PCR; in TCRdb, only in-frame clones are kept and a portion is missing. The data contain roughly 390,000 clones, 70% to 90% of them singletons. Treatment described: around 19 received Ad26.COV2.S at low or high dose, single or two shots; 5 received placebo; per-sample allocation not given. Sampling was done on day 63 after the first vaccine or placebo injection. Notes on this clone: The antigen remains undetermined.

The sequences come from peripheral blood, collected in a trial of Ad26.COV2.S vaccine versus placebo. The receptor was isolated from a person between 18 and 59 years old who received the Ad26.COV2.S COVID-19 vaccine or a placebo.

The CDR3, as DNA: TGTGCCAGCAGCAGATCCTCGGATACGCAGTATTTT. Translation gives CASSRSSDTQYF. The chain uses TRBV12-3 or TRBV12-4 and TRBJ2-3; the D is unclear. The CDR3 spans 12 residues. Between the trimmed V and J ends, which lost 6 bases and 6 bases, there was a span of 10 bases.